The clone carrying this T cell receptor beta chain was seen only once. This sample is drawn from a study of control samples from healthy donors and cancer patients. The protocol was immunoSEQ multiplex PCR, while the TCRdb copy is restricted to in-frame clones and leaves out a portion. The table lists around 100,000 clones, around nine tenths of them singletons. The receptor was derived from a young man in good health. Sequenced: blood.

The CDR3 DNA sequence: TGTGCCAGCAGCTTAGGCGGGGCAGGGGAAAAACTGTTTTTT. Its protein product is CASSLGGAGEKLFF. The V gene is TRBV7-2, the J gene TRBJ1-4; possibly TRBD1 for D (5 bases). Germline loops: CDR1 SGHTA, CDR2 FQGNSA. With 1 base removed from V and 8 bases from J, the gap between germline ends came to 11 bases. CDR3 length: 14 residues.